The 28 T cell receptor beta chains given below trace back to one sample, sequenced in a study of T cells in women clearing cervical HPV infection. Clones were sequenced by immunoSEQ multiplex PCR, and TCRdb holds only the in-frame ones, with some missing. Its listing shows fewer than 30,000 clones. Material for sequencing was blood buffy coat. The receptors here all came from a woman between 18 and 69 years old with a cervical HPV16 infection that either progressed to CIN3+ or cleared (not recorded which).

Of note for this clone: The CDR3 goes on 3 residues after the read ends, and that part is filled in from the germline J gene. The V call is TRBV6-4, the J call TRBJ2-2; D is unclear. Trimming removed 3 bases from V and 4 bases from J, with 6 bases in between. The CDR3 is made up of 13 amino acids. The germline V gene encodes CDR1 MRHNA and CDR2 SNTAGT. The CDR3 spells CASSEVVTGELFF. The CDR3 bases that were read are TGTGCCAGCAGTGAGGTAGTCACCGGGGAG.

For this clone: The read stops 3 residues short of the end of the CDR3; the missing end is completed from the germline J gene. This chain links TRBV28 with TRBJ1-1; tentative D call: TRBD1 (5 bases). In germline, CDR1 is MDHEN, CDR2 SYDVKM. Trimming removed 5 bases from V and 2 bases from J, with 12 bases in between. The CDR3 extends over 14 amino acids. This CDR3 reads CASSLGGFNTEAFF. CDR3 DNA (partial): TGTGCCAGCAGTCTGGGGGGATTTAACACTGAA.

This clone shows up as medium-sized by frequency. Sequencing ends 3 residues short of the CDR3 end; the germline J gene provides the rest. The chain combines TRBV2 with TRBJ2-7; D may be TRBD2 (6 bases). The CDR3 loop spans 15 amino acids. V was pared by 1 base and J by 6 bases, with 16 bases between. Germline lookup yields CDR1 SNHLY and CDR2 FYNNEI. CDR3 loop: CASSEGAGTFGEQYF. CDR3 DNA (partial): TGTGCCAGCAGTGAAGGGGCGGGGACGTTTGGCGAG.

To note about this clone: The CDR3 end falls 3 residues outside the read, so it is completed with the germline J gene. The V and J genes are TRBV5-4 and TRBJ1-1, with TRBD1 identical over 7 bases. Per germline, CDR1 SGHNT and CDR2 YYREEE (reference sequence). The V and J ends lost 1 base and 6 bases, in that order; junction bases with no gene match: 6. This CDR3 is built from 14 residues. Here the CDR3 reads CASSLPGGFAEAFF. Incomplete CDR3 DNA: TGTGCCAGCAGCTTGCCAGGGGGTTTCGCTGAA.

Concerning this clone itself: Read coverage stops 3 residues before the CDR3 terminus; the germline J gene supplies the remainder. This sequence joins TRBV20-1 and TRBJ1-5; a possible D gene is TRBD1 (6 bases). Germline loops: CDR1 DFQATT, CDR2 SNEGSKA (reference sequence). Trimming stripped 0 bases from V and 2 bases from J, with 14 bases between. The CDR3 runs to 16 residues. The DNA read from the CDR3 is TGCAGTGCTAGAGACCTGATGGCAGGGGGCAATCAGCCC. This translates into CSARDLMAGGNQP. The CDR3 as a whole reads CSARDLMAGGNQPQHF.

For this clone: The observed sequence ends 3 residues before the CDR3 terminus, with the missing tail filled in from the germline J gene. The genes are TRBV7-9 and TRBJ2-5; 7 bases are a match to TRBD2. The germline gives CDR1 SEHNR, CDR2 FQNEAQ (reference sequence). The junction had 11 bases not matched to a gene; V was cut back by 8 bases and J by 5 bases. This CDR3 comprises 14 residues. The CDR3 here is CASGEQAGRETQYF. The part of the CDR3 DNA that was read is TGTGCCAGCGGAGAACAAGCGGGGAGGGAGACC.

Comment on this clone: The read terminates 3 residues ahead of where the CDR3 ends, so the germline J gene completes it. V is TRBV29-1 and J is TRBJ1-1, with TRBD1 matching over 7 bases. Germline V gives CDR1 SQVTM, CDR2 ANQGSEA. There are 12 residues in the CDR3. V lost 7 bases and J lost 1; bases outside the gene matches: 3. CDR3 amino acids: CSADRTNTEAFF. The sequenced part of the CDR3 DNA is TGCAGCGCGGACAGGACGAACACTGAA. Filled out from reference TRBV29-1 and TRBJ1-1, the complete variable domain reads SAVISQKPSRDICQRGTSLTIQCQVDSQVTMMFWYRQQPGQSLTLIATANQGSEATYESGFVIDKFPISRPNLTFSTLTVSNMSPEDSSIYLCSADRTNTEAFFGQGTRLTVV.

As to this clone: From the germline J gene comes the end of the CDR3, since the read stops 3 residues before it. The chain has TRBV12-5 and TRBJ2-7; 7 bases fit TRBD1. The ends lost 6 bases at V and 2 bases at J; junction bases unmatched: 10. CDR1 is LGHNT, CDR2 FRNRAP, per germline. The CDR3 totals 15 residues. The DNA read from the CDR3 is TGTGCTAGTGGCCCTACGGGACAGCCCACCTACGAG. Protein sequence: CASGPTGQPTYE. The complete CDR3 sequence is CASGPTGQPTYEQYF.

Comment on this clone: The CDR3 is cut off 3 residues early in the read; its end comes from the germline J gene. The chain combines TRBV19 with TRBJ1-1, with TRBD1 matching 10 bases. J gave up 4 bases and V 5 bases, and 4 bases lay outside the gene matches. The CDR3 is 14 amino acids. The germline V gene has CDR1 LNHDA and CDR2 SQIVND (reference sequence). The CDR3 DNA, read in part, is TGTGCCAGTAGTTTGACAGGGGGCGGCACTGAA. Translation: CASSLTGGGTE. The whole CDR3 protein reads CASSLTGGGTEAFF. Full variable domain (missing parts from reference TRBV19 and TRBJ1-1): DGGITQSPKYLFRKEGQNVTLSCEQNLNHDAMYWYRQDPGQGLRLIYYSQIVNDFQKGDIAEGYSVSREKKESFPLTVTSAQKNPTAFYLCASSLTGGGTEAFFGQGTRLTVV.

Comments on this clone: The read falls 3 residues short of the CDR3 end, and the missing part is taken from the germline J gene. This chain joins TRBV7-3 and TRBJ2-1; D perhaps matches TRBD1 (6 bases). The CDR3 length is 16 residues. V was clipped by 3 bases and J by 3 bases, with 15 bases between them. CDR1 is SGHTA and CDR2 is FQGTGA in the germline V gene. The sequenced part of the CDR3 DNA is TGTGCCAGCAGCTTGTTAGGAAGGGACAACTACAATGAG. It specifies CASSLLGRDNYNE. The whole CDR3 protein reads CASSLLGRDNYNEQFF.

Regarding this clone: The CDR3 extends 3 residues past the end of the read, so its final part is completed from the germline J gene. The chain uses TRBV7-3 and TRBJ1-1, with TRBD1 as a possible D gene (6 bases). The ends were cut back, 2 bases at V and 3 bases at J, with 7 bases in the middle. The CDR3 totals 13 residues. The V gene's germline CDR1 is SGHTA and CDR2 FQGTGA. CDR3 amino acids: CASSLHRDTEAFF. Partial CDR3 DNA: TGTGCCAGCAGCTTACACAGGGACACTGAA.

Points on this clone: The read falls 3 residues short of the CDR3 end, and the missing part is taken from the germline J gene. The gene calls are TRBV20-1 and TRBJ2-3; 12 nucleotides align to TRBD2. The CDR3 loop spans 15 amino acids. The V and J ends lost 4 bases and 5 bases, in that order; junction bases with no gene match: 7. Germline CDR1 reads DFQATT; CDR2 reads SNEGSKA (reference sequence). The chain's CDR3 is CSAIPSGGGGDTQYF. The sequenced part of the CDR3 DNA is TGCAGTGCTATCCCTAGCGGGGGGGGTGGAGATACG.

For this clone: The missing CDR3 end, 3 residues past where the read stops, is filled in from the germline J gene. V is TRBV2 and J is TRBJ1-5, with 7 nucleotides matching TRBD1. CDR3 length: 14 residues. The V gene's germline CDR1 is SNHLY and CDR2 FYNNEI. The V gene end was trimmed by 4 bases and the J gene end by 6 bases; junction bases not matched to a gene: 6. CDR3 residues: CASSGPGGGQPQHF. Incomplete CDR3 DNA: TGTGCCAGCAGTGGGCCAGGGGGTGGTCAGCCC. Full variable domain (rest looked up from reference TRBV2 and TRBJ1-5): EPEVTQTPSHQVTQMGQEVILRCVPISNHLYFYWYRQILGQKVEFLVSFYNNEISEKSEIFDDQFSVERPDGSNFTLKIRSTKLEDSAMYFCASSGPGGGQPQHFGDGTRLSIL.

A note on this clone: Sequence at one end of the junction differs from germline and may be a read error. This same CDR3 is encoded by further DNA sequences in the sample. CDR3 bases read: TGTGCTTGGAGTGTATTCCGGGACAGGGGTTCACCC. This sequence encodes CAWSVFRDRGSP. The entire CDR3 reads CAWSVFRDRGSPLHF. The rearrangement uses TRBV30 and TRBJ1-6; 10 bases are a match to TRBD1. The read halts 3 residues ahead of the CDR3 end, with the missing end drawn from the germline J gene. Looked up from germline, CDR1 is GTSNPN and CDR2 is SVGIG (reference sequence). The CDR3 loop spans 15 amino acids.

A note on this clone: The observed sequence ends 3 residues before the CDR3 terminus, with the missing tail filled in from the germline J gene. The rearrangement uses TRBV2 and TRBJ1-2; TRBD1 might be the D (5 bases). Germline V CDR1 and CDR2: SNHLY, FYNNEI. CDR3 length: 14 amino acids. The CDR3 sequence is CASSETSGAADYTF. The DNA read from the CDR3 is TGTGCCAGCAGTGAAACTAGCGGGGCCGCCGAC.

CDR3 DNA (partial): TGTGCCAGCAGCTCCGCCGGGACAGAGTACGAG. Translated, it gives CASSSAGTEYE. The CDR3 in its entirety is CASSSAGTEYEQYF. The rearrangement links TRBV13 to TRBJ2-7; 7 bases match TRBD1. The read terminates 3 residues ahead of where the CDR3 ends, so the germline J gene completes it. The J segment lost 4 bases and the V segment lost 4 bases, leaving 7 bases of the junction unmatched. The CDR3 extends over 14 amino acids. CDR1 and CDR2 (germline): PRHDT, FYEKMQ (reference sequence).

As to this clone: The sequenced fragment ends 3 residues before the CDR3 boundary, so the rest is inferred from the germline J gene. The V call is TRBV19, the J call TRBJ2-1; TRBD2 matches 14 bases. There are 16 residues in the CDR3. Per germline, CDR1 LNHDA and CDR2 SQIVND (reference sequence). V lost 5 bases to trimming and J lost 4 bases; unmatched junction nucleotides: 4. Partial CDR3 DNA: TGTGCCAGTAGTTGGACTAGCGGGGGGCAGTACAATGAG. Protein product: CASSWTSGGQYNE. The complete CDR3 reads CASSWTSGGQYNEQFF.

As regards this clone: Read sequence stops 3 residues before the CDR3 end, and the germline J gene provides the missing end. This chain joins TRBV11-2 and TRBJ1-3; the D is unclear. This CDR3 is built from 15 residues. CDR1 and CDR2 from the germline V gene are SGHAT and FQNNGV. Trimming stripped 0 bases from V and 1 base from J, with 7 bases between. CDR3 region: CASSLEGRSGNTIYF. CDR3 DNA, as far as it was read: TGTGCCAGCAGCTTAGAGGGCAGGTCTGGAAACACC. Variable domain in full (rest from reference TRBV11-2 and TRBJ1-3): EAGVAQSPRYKIIEKRQSVAFWCNPISGHATLYWYQQILGQGPKLLIQFQNNGVVDDSQLPKDRFSAERLKGVDSTLKIQPAKLEDSAVYLCASSLEGRSGNTIYFGEGSWLTVV.

With respect to this clone: The read gets to within 3 residues of the CDR3 end, and the germline J gene fills in the rest. This sequence joins TRBV7-8 and TRBJ1-4; unclear D gene. This CDR3 is 13 amino acids long. The V end was cut by 5 bases, the J end by 8 bases, with 12 bases between. Germline CDR1 and CDR2: SGHVS and FQNEAQ. CDR3: CASSPGPGEKLFF. CDR3 DNA, as far as it was read: TGTGCCAGCAGCCCGGGTCCCGGGGAAAAA. Full variable domain (remainder filled in from reference TRBV7-8 and TRBJ1-4): GAGVSQSPRYKVAKRGQDVALRCDPISGHVSLFWYQQALGQGPEFLTYFQNEAQLDKSGLPSDRFFAERPEGSVSTLKIQRTQQEDSAVYLCASSPGPGEKLFFGSGTQLSVL.

To note about this clone: The read gets to within 3 residues of the CDR3 end, and the germline J gene fills in the rest. The chain has TRBV7-2 and TRBJ1-5; 7 positions agree with TRBD1. The CDR3 consists of 14 residues. The germline CDR1 and CDR2 sequences are SGHTA and FQGNSA. The ends lost 5 bases at V and 9 bases at J; junction bases unmatched: 10. The CDR3 region is CASSGRDSFAPQHF. The CDR3 bases that were read are TGTGCCAGCAGCGGGCGGGACAGCTTCGCGCCC. The complete variable domain, with remaining parts taken from reference TRBV7-2 and TRBJ1-5, reads GAGVSQSPSNKVTEKGKDVELRCDPISGHTALYWYRQSLGQGLEFLIYFQGNSAPDKSGLPSDRFSAERTGGSVSTLTIQRTQQEDSAVYLCASSGRDSFAPQHFGDGTRLSIL.

Comments on this clone: The sequence runs out 3 residues before the end of the CDR3; the remainder is reconstructed from the germline J gene. J is TRBJ2-3 and V is TRBV20-1; D might be TRBD1 (5 bases). In germline, CDR1 is DFQATT, CDR2 SNEGSKA (reference sequence). The CDR3 sequence is 15 residues long. V dropped 4 bases and J dropped 0 bases, with 14 bases sitting between them. CDR3: CSATSVGASTDTQYF. The DNA read from the CDR3 is TGCAGTGCTACAAGTGTAGGGGCTAGCACAGATACG.

Comments on this clone: At one boundary the junction diverges from the germline segment, which might be a read error. The CDR3 goes on 3 residues after the read ends, and that part is filled in from the germline J gene. The J gene is TRBJ2-1, the V gene TRBV7-7, with 7 bases aligning to TRBD2. Per the germline V gene, CDR1 is SSHAT and CDR2 is FNYEAQ (reference sequence). This CDR3 contains 14 residues. The CDR3 is CASSHLTSPDEQFF. The CDR3 DNA, read in part, is TGTGCTAGCAGCCACTTGACTAGCCCGGATGAG. The full variable domain, in which reference TRBV7-7 and TRBJ2-1 provide the parts outside the CDR3, is GAGVSQSPRYKVTKRGQDVTLRCDPISSHATLYWYQQALGQGPEFLTYFNYEAQPDKSGLPSDRFSAERPEGSISTLTIQRTEQRDSAMYRCASSHLTSPDEQFFGPGTRLTVL.

A remark on this clone: The read ends 3 residues early relative to the CDR3; the germline J gene fills the gap. The chain links TRBV7-9 to TRBJ1-2; possibly TRBD1 for D (5 bases). Per germline, CDR1 SEHNR and CDR2 FQNEAQ (reference sequence). The CDR3 has 14 amino acids. CDR3 protein: CASSPRTRAYDYTF. The CDR3 bases that were read are TGTGCCAGCAGCCCCAGGACAAGAGCCTACGAC.

Points on this clone: The sequence runs out 3 residues before the end of the CDR3; the remainder is reconstructed from the germline J gene. The rearrangement uses TRBV7-9 and TRBJ1-2; D is perhaps TRBD1 (5 bases). Germline loops: CDR1 SEHNR, CDR2 FQNEAQ (reference sequence). There are 13 residues in the CDR3. The sequenced CDR3 bases are TGTGCCAGCAGCGGGGCCTCCTACAATGAC. Its protein product is CASSGASYND. The full CDR3 is CASSGASYNDYTF.

Worth noting for this clone: The read stops 3 residues short of the end of the CDR3; the missing end is completed from the germline J gene. The chain has TRBV23-1 and TRBJ1-3, with TRBD1 matching over 7 bases. TRBV23-1 is recorded as an ORF, its role being uncertain. V dropped 2 bases and J dropped 0; count of bases not matched to a gene: 10. There are 18 residues in the CDR3. The part of the CDR3 DNA that was read is TGCGCCAGCAGTCAAGTGACAGGGCTATTAAGCTCTGGAAACACC. Residues: CASSQVTGLLSSGNT. The complete CDR3 protein is CASSQVTGLLSSGNTIYF.

Regarding this clone: The CDR3 end falls 3 residues outside the read, so it is completed with the germline J gene. The chain employs TRBV10-3 and TRBJ1-5, with a weak D call TRBD1 (5 bases). Trimming removed 4 bases at V and 5 bases at J, with 12 bases between. The CDR3 consists of 14 residues. Germline CDR1 ENHRY, CDR2 SYGVKD. CDR3: CAISAAPRDQPQHF. The CDR3 bases that were read are TGTGCCATCAGTGCAGCCCCCAGGGATCAGCCC.

In regard to this clone: The CDR3 end is not reached by the read, which stops 3 residues before it; the germline J gene fills it in. This sequence joins TRBV7-3 and TRBJ1-1; a possible D gene is TRBD1 (6 bases). Trimming pared 4 bases from V and 5 bases from J, leaving 11 bases between. Looked up from germline, CDR1 is SGHTA and CDR2 is FQGTGA. The CDR3 totals 13 residues. The CDR3 sequence is CASSYREGTEAFF. The part of the CDR3 DNA that was read is TGTGCCAGCAGCTACAGGGAAGGAACTGAA.

With respect to this clone: Sequencing ends 3 residues short of the CDR3 end; the germline J gene provides the rest. This chain links TRBV7-2 with TRBJ2-7; TRBD2 matches 9 bases. V lost 6 bases and J lost 1; bases outside the gene matches: 7. The CDR3 contains 15 residues. The germline V gene has CDR1 SGHTA and CDR2 FQGNSA. The CDR3: CASSYVAGDSYEQYF. The sequenced CDR3 bases are TGTGCCAGCAGTTATGTAGCGGGAGATTCCTACGAG.